The entry that follows covers one TCR beta chain sequence. The V gene end was trimmed by 10 bases and the J gene end by 6 bases; junction bases not matched to a gene: 12. The CDR3 sequence is 13 residues long. CDR1 and CDR2 from the germline V gene are ENHRY and SYGVKD. In the original processing: Amplifying reference gene primers gave estimates of nucleated cell counts. The method was immunoSEQ multiplex PCR; TCRdb's version includes in-frame clones alone and lacks a portion of them. That table furnishes V, J and clone size, whereas the DNA furnished D and trimming. The table records 85,000 to 95,000 clones, approximately 88% of them present only once. The entry originates in a study of blood T cell repertoires in COVID-19. The overall study: COVID-19 samples from acute and convalescent phases originated in the United States, Italy and Spain.

The sample was peripheral blood. The genes are TRBV10-3 and TRBJ2-7; 7 bases match TRBD2. This TCR was recovered from a man between 60 and 70 years old with COVID-19, enrolled during active disease. The CDR3 spells CATWTREIGEQYF. The CDR3 bases are TGTGCCACCTGGACTAGAGAAATTGGCGAGCAGTACTTC.